Listed below are T cell receptor beta chains from one sample, sequenced in a study of PD-1 blockade in classical Hodgkin lymphoma. Clones were sequenced by immunoSEQ multiplex PCR, and TCRdb holds only the in-frame ones, with some missing. Among around 27,000 clones, approximately 82% were seen once, and the ten largest hold 11%. This specimen was peripheral blood mononuclear cells (PBMCs), taken before the second cycle of nivolumab. These receptors all come from a human donor with classical Hodgkin lymphoma. CDR3s include the opening cysteine and the closing phenylalanine or tryptophan. D genes are given only for firm matches. Size values are once, few and many counts, or a class for expanded clones, and some rows have none.

v_call	clone_size	j_call	d_call	cdr3_nt	cdr3_aa
TRBV6-1	-	TRBJ2-4	-	TGTGCCAGCAGCAACGAAGAGTCAGTCAAAAACATTCAGTACTTC	CASSNEESVKNIQYF
TRBV7-3	few	TRBJ1-6	TRBD1	TGTGCCAGCAGCTTACAGGGGGGTTCACCCCTCCACTTT	CASSLQGGSPLHF
TRBV28	-	TRBJ2-1	-	TGTGCCAGCAGTCATCAGGGGTACTCCTACAATGAGCAGTTCTTC	CASSHQGYSYNEQFF
TRBV7-2	-	TRBJ2-3	TRBD1	TGTGCCAGCAGCTCCCTCATGACAGGGGTTTTCACAGATACGCAGTATTTT	CASSSLMTGVFTDTQYF
TRBV19	-	TRBJ2-7	-	TGTGCCAGTAGTATGGGCTACACCTACGAGCAGTACTTC	CASSMGYTYEQYF
TRBV2	-	TRBJ1-2	TRBD1	TGTGCCAGCAGTGAAGTAGAGGGGGCATATGGCTACACCTTC	CASSEVEGAYGYTF
TRBV7-2	-	TRBJ1-2	TRBD1	TGTGCCAGCAGCCCACAGGGGTTAGGCTACACCTTC	CASSPQGLGYTF
TRBV6-5	-	TRBJ2-6	TRBD1	TGTGCCAGCAGTTACTCGGGACAGGGAGGCAACGTCCTGACTTTC	CASSYSGQGGNVLTF
TRBV9	medium-sized	TRBJ2-7	-	TGTGCCAGCAGCGATATCCAGGGCGAGCAGTACTTC	CASSDIQGEQYF
TRBV5-5	-	TRBJ1-1	TRBD1	TGTGCCAGCAGCTTGGCTGGACAGGGGCGCACTGAAGCTTTCTTT	CASSLAGQGRTEAFF
TRBV11-3	-	TRBJ1-1	-	TGTGCCAGCAGCTCCCGTTCGACAGGAAAAGCTTTCTTT	CASSSRSTGKAFF
TRBV9	-	TRBJ2-7	-	TGTGCCAGCAGCGTAGATGACAGGTTCTACGAGCAGTACTTC	CASSVDDRFYEQYF
TRBV19	-	TRBJ1-3	-	TGTGCCAGTTCCTACCGGGGGCCTGGAAACACCATATATTTT	CASSYRGPGNTIYF
TRBV4-1	-	TRBJ2-3	TRBD1	TGCGCCAGCAGCCAAGTGTTGGTCAGGGGGCGGGCAGATACGCAGTATTTT	CASSQVLVRGRADTQYF
TRBV2	-	TRBJ2-4	-	TGTGCCAGCACCCCGACAGGAGGTCTAGCCAAAAACATTCAGTACTTC	CASTPTGGLAKNIQYF
TRBV7-6	-	TRBJ2-2	TRBD1	TGTGCCAGCAGCCCGCTCGGACAGGAATCGAACACCGGGGAGCTGTTTTTT	CASSPLGQESNTGELFF
TRBV19	medium-sized	TRBJ1-5	-	TGTGCCAGTAGTATCAGTTTTCTGCCGAATAGCAATCAGCCCCAGCATTTT	CASSISFLPNSNQPQHF
TRBV7-7	-	TRBJ2-7	TRBD1	TGTGCTAGCAGCTTAGCCGTGGGACAGGGGAACGAGCAGTACTTC	CASSLAVGQGNEQYF
TRBV4-1	-	TRBJ2-3	-	TGCGCCAGCAGCCAAGATCGAGGAGACACAGATACGCAGTATTTT	CASSQDRGDTDTQYF
TRBV7-9	-	TRBJ1-4	TRBD1	TGTGCCAGCAGTTATAGACAGGGAGGTGAAAAACTGTTTTTT	CASSYRQGGEKLFF
TRBV7-9	-	TRBJ2-2	-	TGTGCCAGCAGCTTATCGTGGGGATCCGGGGAGCTGTTTTTT	CASSLSWGSGELFF
TRBV11-2	few	TRBJ1-2	-	TGTGCCAGCAGCTTAGGGGAGGCTTTTGGCTACACCTTC	CASSLGEAFGYTF
TRBV7-9	few	TRBJ1-3	-	TGTGCCAGCAGCTCAAGCGGGGGAAACACCATATATTTT	CASSSSGGNTIYF
TRBV28	-	TRBJ2-3	-	TGTGCCAGCAGTTTAGTACAGAGAGCAGATACGCAGTATTTT	CASSLVQRADTQYF
TRBV6-1	-	TRBJ2-7	TRBD1	TGTGCCAGCAGCTCGGGACAGGGATACCACGAGCAGTACTTC	CASSSGQGYHEQYF
TRBV5-1	-	TRBJ2-5	TRBD2	TGCGCCAGCACCGGACTAGCGGGGGGTGGAGAGACCCAGTACTTC	CASTGLAGGGETQYF
TRBV5-5	-	TRBJ2-7	-	TGTGCCAGCAGCCTGACACCGGTCTACGAGCAGTACTTC	CASSLTPVYEQYF
TRBV6-6	-	TRBJ1-1	-	TGTGCCAGCAGTTCCCGCCTGAACACTGAAGCTTTCTTT	CASSSRLNTEAFF
TRBV12-5	-	TRBJ2-5	TRBD1	TGTGCTAGTGGTTTGGGAGGGGGCAGCGAGACCCAGTACTTC	CASGLGGGSETQYF
TRBV6-6	-	TRBJ2-5	TRBD2	TGTGCCAGCAGTCCCTCGGGCGGCGGGGGGACCCAGTACTTC	CASSPSGGGGTQYF
TRBV19	-	TRBJ2-5	TRBD2	TGTGCCAGTAAAGAGCGGGGAAACCAAGAGACCCAGTACTTC	CASKERGNQETQYF
TRBV13	-	TRBJ2-7	TRBD1	TGTGCCAGCAGCTCACAGGACAGGGGAGGGGAGCAGTACTTC	CASSSQDRGGEQYF
TRBV7-2	-	TRBJ2-3	-	TGTGCCAGCAGCTTAGATACAGATACGCAGTATTTT	CASSLDTDTQYF
TRBV7-8	-	TRBJ1-2	TRBD1	TGTGCCAGCAGCCCAACAGGGGTCTATGGCTACACCTTC	CASSPTGVYGYTF
TRBV2	once	TRBJ1-5	TRBD1	TGTGCCAGCAGGGGTAACGACAGGGGAAATCAGCCCCAGCATTTT	CASRGNDRGNQPQHF
TRBV28	-	TRBJ1-2	TRBD1	TGTGCCAGCAGTTTAGCCGAGACAGGGGGGAACTATGGCTACACCTTC	CASSLAETGGNYGYTF
TRBV5-6	-	TRBJ2-7	-	TGTGCCAGCAGCTTCGACAGAGGAGAGCAGTACTTC	CASSFDRGEQYF
TRBV9	-	TRBJ2-3	TRBD2	TGTGCCAGCAGCATACCTCTAGCGGGGGATACCACAGATACGCAGTATTTT	CASSIPLAGDTTDTQYF
TRBV5-6	-	TRBJ1-2	TRBD1	TGTGCCAGCAGCTTCCACGACAGGGGAGGGAGCTATGGCTACACCTTC	CASSFHDRGGSYGYTF
TRBV4-3	medium-sized	TRBJ1-3	-	TGCGCCAGCAGCCAGAGATGGGCAGGTCGGTCTGGAAACACCATATATTTT	CASSQRWAGRSGNTIYF
TRBV5-6	-	TRBJ2-7	-	TGTGCCAGCAGCTTGGGGAACTACGAGCAGTACTTC	CASSLGNYEQYF
TRBV11-1	-	TRBJ2-7	-	TGTGCCAGCAGCAGGAGGTCGGCAGCGCCCTACGAGCAGTACTTC	CASSRRSAAPYEQYF